Below are 25 T cell receptor beta chains sequenced from a single sample in a study of T cell responses to AZD1222 COVID-19 vaccine. Sequencing was performed with immunoSEQ multiplex PCR; in TCRdb, only in-frame clones are kept and a portion is missing. The sample includes approximately 120,000 clones, 85% to 90% of them seen just once. The material was peripheral blood, obtained on day 0 of AZD1222 vaccination. These receptor sequences come from an adult in good health.

The CDR3 is CASSEWGAVTEAFF. As DNA, the CDR3 is TGTGCCAGCAGTGAATGGGGGGCGGTCACTGAAGCTTTCTTT. The genes are TRBV6-1 and TRBJ1-1, with D perhaps TRBD1 (6 bases). The CDR3 is 14 residues long. Trimming removed 2 bases at V and 4 bases at J, with 11 bases between. Germline loops: CDR1 MNHNS, CDR2 SASEGT.

This sequence joins TRBV27 and TRBJ2-7; 7 bases map to TRBD1. V gave up 1 base and J gave up 1 base; unmatched junction bases: 1. This CDR3 has 14 amino acids. The germline V gene encodes CDR1 MNHEY and CDR2 SMNVEV (reference sequence). The DNA of the CDR3 is TGTGCCAGCAGTTTATGGGGACAGTCCTACGAGCAGTACTTC. Protein sequence: CASSLWGQSYEQYF.

On this clone itself: This sample also contains other DNA sequences that code for the same CDR3. The gene calls are TRBV3-1 (or the pseudogene TRBV3-2) and TRBJ1-3; no clear D gene. V was shortened by 0 bases and J by 4 bases, with 4 bases between the two germline ends. CDR3 size: 13 residues. Germline lookup yields CDR1 LGHDT and CDR2 YNNKEL (reference sequence). DNA for the CDR3: TGTGCCAGCAGCCAAGATGGGGGAAACACCATATATTTT. Translating gives CASSQDGGNTIYF.

The rearrangement links TRBV27 to TRBJ2-2; 8 bases are shared with TRBD1. The length of the CDR3 is 14 residues. CDR1 is MNHEY, CDR2 SMNVEV, per germline (reference sequence). V gave up 2 bases and J gave up 7 bases; unmatched junction bases: 3. The CDR3 DNA sequence: TGTGCCAGCAGTTTAACAGGGGGTATCGGGGAGCTGTTTTTT. Translating gives CASSLTGGIGELFF.

The chain carries TRBV12-5 and TRBJ1-3; D not certain. This CDR3 comprises 13 residues. V gave up 8 bases and J gave up 0 bases, with 8 bases separating them. Per germline, CDR1 LGHNT and CDR2 FRNRAP. The CDR3 spells CASRANSGNTIYF. DNA for the CDR3: TGTGCTAGTCGGGCGAACTCTGGAAACACCATATATTTT.

This chain joins TRBV19 and TRBJ1-2; D perhaps matches TRBD1 (6 bases). Germline V gene sequence: CDR1 LNHDA, CDR2 SQIVND (reference sequence). CDR3 length: 15 amino acids. The V end lost 6 bases, the J end lost 8 bases, and 22 bases lay between the germline ends. CDR3 sequence (DNA): TGTGCCAGTAGAGCTAGGGGGGGCGCGATCCGCGGCTACACCTTC. This sequence encodes CASRARGGAIRGYTF.

The CDR3, as DNA: TGTGCCAGCCGCATGGGCTCCTATAATTCACCCCTCCACTTT. Amino acid sequence: CASRMGSYNSPLHF. The rearrangement joins TRBV25-1 to TRBJ1-6, with D uncertain. Germline CDR1 MGHDK, CDR2 SYGVNS. V shed 8 bases and J shed 0 bases, with 8 bases lying between them. The CDR3 sequence is 14 residues long.

This chain connects TRBV6-6 to TRBJ1-5; D perhaps matches TRBD1 (5 bases). Germline V CDR1 and CDR2: MNHNY, SVGAGI (reference sequence). With 0 bases removed from V and 11 bases from J, the gap between germline ends came to 14 bases. The CDR3 consists of 14 residues. As DNA, the CDR3 is TGTGCCAGCAGTTACTCGACAGCGTCAGTGGCCCAGCATTTT. It is translated as CASSYSTASVAQHF.

This clone appeared a single time. Here the CDR3 reads CASSASGPGTDTQYF. DNA for the CDR3: TGTGCCAGCAGCGCAAGCGGCCCCGGCACAGATACGCAGTATTTT. V usage is TRBV6-5 and J usage is TRBJ2-3; D possibly corresponds to TRBD2 (5 bases). V was pared by 6 bases and J by 1 base, with 14 bases between. This CDR3 spans 15 amino acids. From germline, CDR1 is MNHEY and CDR2 SVGAGI.

The chain uses TRBV23-1 and TRBJ1-4, with D unresolved. TRBV23-1 is an ORF; its function is uncertain. There are 18 residues in the CDR3. Trimming shortened V by 1 base and J by 0 bases, and 15 bases separated the two germline ends. CDR3 nucleotide sequence: TGCGCCAGCAGTCAATTAACCGGAAACCCGGCAACTAATGAAAAACTGTTTTTT. It specifies CASSQLTGNPATNEKLFF.

This chain links TRBV7-3 with TRBJ2-5; 10 nucleotides agree with TRBD2. CDR1 is SGHTA and CDR2 is FQGTGA in the germline V gene. The CDR3 totals 15 residues. Trimming cost V 3 bases and J 1 base; bases outside gene matches: 2. The DNA of the CDR3 is TGTGCCAGCAGCTTCAGCGGGAGGGCCCAAGAGACCCAGTACTTC. Translating gives CASSFSGRAQETQYF.

The chain employs TRBV6-2 or TRBV6-3 and TRBJ2-5, with a weak D call TRBD2 (5 bases). Germline CDR1 MNHEY, CDR2 SVGEGT. Trimming pared 2 bases from V and 0 bases from J, leaving 13 bases between. CDR3 length: 16 amino acids. In DNA, the CDR3 is TGTGCCAGCAGTTACCGTTTCGGGATGAACCAAGAGACCCAGTACTTC. It encodes CASSYRFGMNQETQYF.

The rearrangement links TRBV3-1 (or the pseudogene TRBV3-2) to TRBJ1-6; possibly TRBD1 for D (5 bases). V was clipped by 0 bases and J by 7 bases, with 16 bases between them. The CDR3 totals 17 residues. Germline V lookup: CDR1 LGHDT, CDR2 YNNKEL (reference sequence). CDR3 protein: CASSQDQIGDRNSPLHF. The CDR3 DNA reads TGTGCCAGCAGCCAAGATCAGATAGGGGATCGCAATTCACCCCTCCACTTT.

This clone was counted a single time. The J gene is TRBJ2-3, the V gene TRBV11-2; 10 bases map to TRBD2. Germline lookup yields CDR1 SGHAT and CDR2 FQNNGV. The V segment lost 5 bases and the J segment 5 bases; nucleotides outside the gene matches: 10. The CDR3 has 16 amino acids. In DNA, the CDR3 is TGTGCCAGCAGCCCCACCTTAGCGGGGGGAGTAGATACGCAGTATTTT. This translates into CASSPTLAGGVDTQYF. The complete variable domain, with remaining parts taken from reference TRBV11-2 and TRBJ2-3, reads EAGVAQSPRYKIIEKRQSVAFWCNPISGHATLYWYQQILGQGPKLLIQFQNNGVVDDSQLPKDRFSAERLKGVDSTLKIQPAKLEDSAVYLCASSPTLAGGVDTQYFGPGTRLTVL.

CDR3 sequence: CASSDTGGYGYTF. CDR3 DNA: TGTGCCAGCAGTGACACGGGAGGCTATGGCTACACCTTC. The rearrangement joins TRBV6-4 to TRBJ1-2; D gene unclear. The CDR3 contains 13 residues. Trimming took 2 bases from V and 4 from J, leaving 8 bases between them. The germline V gene has CDR1 MRHNA and CDR2 SNTAGT.

This clone is a singleton in its sample. The rearrangement links TRBV6-1 to TRBJ2-1; D may correspond to TRBD1 or TRBD2 (5 bases each). Germline V gene lookup returns CDR1 MNHNS and CDR2 SASEGT. V was clipped by 6 bases and J by 2 bases, with 14 bases between them. The length of the CDR3 is 15 residues. CDR3 nucleotides: TGTGCCAGCAGCCTACCGGGACGCCCCTACAATGAGCAGTTCTTC. Translation gives CASSLPGRPYNEQFF.

This chain joins TRBV11-2 and TRBJ1-1, with D hard to call. V shed 4 bases and J shed 4 bases, with 13 bases lying between them. CDR1 and CDR2 (germline): SGHAT, FQNNGV. This CDR3 is 14 amino acids long. The CDR3 loop reads CASSSNSVGTEAFF. CDR3 nucleotides: TGTGCCAGCAGCTCGAATAGTGTCGGCACTGAAGCTTTCTTT.

The J gene is TRBJ1-2, the V gene TRBV28, with a possible D match to TRBD1 (6 bases). Germline V CDR1 and CDR2: MDHEN, SYDVKM. Between the trimmed V and J ends, which lost 6 bases and 0 bases, there was a span of 8 bases. This CDR3 has 13 residues. The CDR3 DNA is TGTGCCAGCAGCGCAGGGGCTAACTATGGCTACACCTTC. Translating gives CASSAGANYGYTF.

The chain links TRBV30 to TRBJ2-7; TRBD1 agrees at 9 bases. Germline CDR1 is GTSNPN and CDR2 is SVGIG (reference sequence). This CDR3 comprises 15 residues. V lost 4 bases and J lost 6; bases outside the gene matches: 13. Here the CDR3 DNA reads TGTGCCTGGACCTCTAAAACCGGGACAGGGATCGAGCAGTACTTC. Translating it yields CAWTSKTGTGIEQYF.

The chain uses TRBV4-1 and TRBJ2-2; no definite D call. Germline CDR1 MGHRA, CDR2 YSYEKL. This CDR3 has 15 residues. V was cut by 0 bases and J by 3 bases, with 8 bases left in between. CDR3 sequence: CASSQESPDTGELFF. CDR3 nucleotide sequence: TGCGCCAGCAGCCAAGAGAGCCCGGACACCGGGGAGCTGTTTTTT.

The V call is TRBV4-3, the J call TRBJ2-7; TRBD2 is a possible D gene (5 bases). There are 16 residues in the CDR3. The germline CDR1 and CDR2 sequences are LGHNA and YSLEER. Trimming shortened V by 4 bases and J by 3 bases, and 19 bases separated the two germline ends. CDR3 protein: CASSLPSAREFYEQYF. DNA of the CDR3: TGCGCCAGCAGCCTCCCATCTGCGAGGGAGTTCTACGAGCAGTACTTC.

This chain connects TRBV7-3 to TRBJ2-1; TRBD2 aligns across 15 bases. CDR1 and CDR2 from the germline V gene are SGHTA and FQGTGA. The CDR3 spans 16 residues. Germline trimming cut 5 bases from V and 8 bases from J; bases unmatched to any gene: 7. As DNA, the CDR3 is TGTGCCAGCAGCCTAGGACTAGCGGGGGGGTTAGATGAGCAGTTCTTC. Encoded protein: CASSLGLAGGLDEQFF.

The chain couples TRBV4-3 to TRBJ1-3; D may be TRBD1 (5 bases). This CDR3 contains 17 residues. V was shortened by 2 bases and J by 2 bases, with 16 bases between the two germline ends. Per germline, CDR1 LGHNA and CDR2 YSLEER. CDR3 amino acids: CASSQNVGTVTGNTIYF. The CDR3 nucleotides are TGCGCCAGCAGCCAAAACGTCGGGACGGTTACTGGAAACACCATATATTTT.

The chain recombines TRBV6-1 with TRBJ2-7, with D unresolved. Per germline, CDR1 MNHNS and CDR2 SASEGT. The CDR3 covers 15 residues. V shed 1 base and J shed 0 bases, with 10 bases lying between them. The DNA for the CDR3 is TGTGCCAGCAGTGAAGAGGCTATTCCCTCCTACGAGCAGTACTTC. The encoded protein is CASSEEAIPSYEQYF.

The chain couples TRBV14 to TRBJ2-7; possibly TRBD1 or TRBD2 for D (5 bases each). Germline-derived CDR1 and CDR2 are SGHDN and FVKESK. The CDR3 sequence is 15 residues long. Trimming stripped 1 base from V and 2 bases from J, with 12 bases between. CDR3 amino acids: CASSQVSGTTYEQYF. CDR3 nucleotide sequence: TGTGCCAGCAGCCAAGTGTCAGGGACCACCTACGAGCAGTACTTC.